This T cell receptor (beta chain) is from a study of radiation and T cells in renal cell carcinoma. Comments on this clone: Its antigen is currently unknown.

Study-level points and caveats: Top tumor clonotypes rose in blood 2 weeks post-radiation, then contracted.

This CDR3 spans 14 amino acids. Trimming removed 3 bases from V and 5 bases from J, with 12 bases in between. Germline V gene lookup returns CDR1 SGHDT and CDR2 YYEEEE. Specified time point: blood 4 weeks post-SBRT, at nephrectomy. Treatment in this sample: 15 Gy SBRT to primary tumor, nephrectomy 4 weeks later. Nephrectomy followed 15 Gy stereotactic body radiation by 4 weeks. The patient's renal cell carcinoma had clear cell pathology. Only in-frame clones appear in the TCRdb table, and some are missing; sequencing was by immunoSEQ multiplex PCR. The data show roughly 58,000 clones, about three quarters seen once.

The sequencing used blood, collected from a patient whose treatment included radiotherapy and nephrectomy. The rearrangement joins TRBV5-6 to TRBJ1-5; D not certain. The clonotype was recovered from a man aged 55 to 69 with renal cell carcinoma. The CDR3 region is CASSSTQTDQPQHF. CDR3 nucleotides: TGTGCCAGCAGCTCCACCCAAACTGATCAGCCCCAGCATTTT.